This TCR beta chain is drawn from a study of T cells in Graves' hyperthyroidism and ophthalmopathy (dated by TCRdb to about 2019). Notes on the research overall: Peripheral blood was collected at initial diagnosis, before any treatment. A discovery cohort of around 98 patients, approximately 45 with Graves' ophthalmopathy and fewer than 65 with stable Graves' hyperthyroidism, was used to find distinguishing TCR V-J signatures. Whether ophthalmopathy could be predicted prospectively was tested in an independent validation cohort made up of approximately 19 hyperthyroidism patients plus 17 patients who later progressed to ophthalmopathy. The 100 or so discovery patients were randomly split 7:3 into training and test sets. In more than 5 Graves' hyperthyroidism patients, the study also compared T-cell repertoires from thyroid tissue with T-cell repertoires from blood. After sampling, hyperthyroidism patients received methimazole starting at 30 mg daily, and ophthalmopathy patients received high-dose intravenous methylprednisolone. The paper describes TCR Vbeta CDR3 sequencing of around 140 peripheral blood samples, made up of 43 ophthalmopathy patients, approximately 73 hyperthyroidism patients and 17 progressor patients.

The CDR3 contains 15 residues, cysteine and phenylalanine counted. Of all the DNA, just the CDR3 is kept, 45 bases in frame from base 1. The junction carries 12 bases between V and J, which are trimmed by 2 bases and 5 bases respectively. The germline V gene supplies CDR1 MGHRA and CDR2 YSYEKL. What the study reported, not specific to this receptor: In validation, progression to ophthalmopathy was predicted by the model with more than 65% sensitivity and 72.22% specificity, a median of approximately 6.5 months before onset. Most expanded thyroid clonotypes (frequency above 0.001) were also found in blood, which suggests that blood repertoires may mirror thyroid immune responses. In cross-validation, a model built on a 13 V-J signature told ophthalmopathy apart from stable hyperthyroidism with less than 90% sensitivity and around 83% specificity, and in testing the same model reached 80%/75%. No statistical method was used to set the sample size in advance, and investigators knew the group allocation.

The TCR beta CDR3 regions were amplified from RNA transcripts. A first-round RT-PCR of the TCR CDR3 used the HTBI primer set with the Qiagen OneStep RT-PCR kit. The libraries were constructed in a second round of multiplex PCR and then size-selected and purified. Libraries were sequenced paired-end with 100 bp reads on an Illumina HiSeq2000. Per the original workflow: SOAPnuke was used to process the raw data, removing reads that contained adapters or uncalled bases, had a mean Phred below 15, or lacked an exact match to the constant primer or identifier. High-quality paired reads were merged using COPE v1.2.5, and each unique nucleotide sequence was defined as a clonotype. MiTCR v1.1 was used to align the clonotypes against IMGT TRBV, TRBD and TRBJ reference segments. Analysis was restricted to V-J combinations with a frequency above 0.0001, which covered about 99% of repertoires. The TCS score was defined as the ratio of F50 (clonal expansion) to E x V (chaos), calculated using BLOSUM62-based TCRdist between CDR3 peptides within each V-J. Welch's t-statistics and random forest reduced 514 V-J features to about 13, which were used in a naive Bayes classifier (R e1071). The public reads were run again by TCRdb, first through fastp at Q25 and then through MiXCR, and only productive beta chains were kept. Every CDR3 protein is listed once, alongside the most common genes and DNA of its rows. The V and J calls were determined by TCRdb, not by the authors. The sample yields more than 500,000 distinct CDR3 sequences; 13% to 15% were counted once. The top ten hold over 11% of the sample.

The sample holds a few counts of this clonotype. Its target antigen remains unknown. No base quality information exists; no much larger clone differs at one position. A patient counted as having stable Graves' hyperthyroidism if no progression to ophthalmopathy occurred over 18 months of follow-up. The hyperthyroidism patients were between 18 and 65 years old and newly diagnosed, with a disease duration of less than 2 months. The study excluded patients with uncontrolled infections, other autoimmune diseases, pregnancy or lactation. Diagnoses relied on clinical symptoms, serum thyroxine and TRAb, thyroid ultrasound and orbital computed tomography. Ficoll-Paque density gradient centrifugation was used to isolate PBMCs from about 9.4 ml of fresh peripheral blood. Total RNA was extracted with Trizol reagent, and quality was checked on an Agilent 2100 Bioanalyzer.

Sequenced sample: blood. This receptor was identified in a woman aged 40 to 50 with Graves' hyperthyroidism. The chain is made from TRBV4-1 and TRBJ2-2, with the D segment possibly TRBD1 or TRBD2, each aligning over 5 bases. CDR3 region: CASSQFKGRTGELFF. The DNA sequence reads TGCGCCAGCAGCCAATTCAAGGGACGTACCGGGGAGCTGTTTTTT.